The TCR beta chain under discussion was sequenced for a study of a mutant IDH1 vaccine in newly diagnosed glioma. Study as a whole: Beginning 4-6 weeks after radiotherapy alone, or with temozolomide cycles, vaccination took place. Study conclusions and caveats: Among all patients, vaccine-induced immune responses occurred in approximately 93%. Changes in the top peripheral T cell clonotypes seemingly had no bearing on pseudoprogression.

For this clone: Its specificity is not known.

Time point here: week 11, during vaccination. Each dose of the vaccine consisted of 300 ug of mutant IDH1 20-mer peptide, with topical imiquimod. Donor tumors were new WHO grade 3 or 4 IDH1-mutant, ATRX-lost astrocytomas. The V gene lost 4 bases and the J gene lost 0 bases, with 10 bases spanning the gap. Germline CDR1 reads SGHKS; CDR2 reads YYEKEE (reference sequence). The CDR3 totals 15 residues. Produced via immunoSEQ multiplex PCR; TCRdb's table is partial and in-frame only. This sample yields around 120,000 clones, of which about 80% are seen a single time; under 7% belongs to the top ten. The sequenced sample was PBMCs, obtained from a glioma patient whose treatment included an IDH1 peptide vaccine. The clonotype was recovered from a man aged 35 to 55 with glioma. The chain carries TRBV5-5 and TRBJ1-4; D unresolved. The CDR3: CASSQDRTTNEKLFF. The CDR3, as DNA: TGTGCCAGCAGCCAGGACCGTACAACTAATGAAAAACTGTTTTTT.